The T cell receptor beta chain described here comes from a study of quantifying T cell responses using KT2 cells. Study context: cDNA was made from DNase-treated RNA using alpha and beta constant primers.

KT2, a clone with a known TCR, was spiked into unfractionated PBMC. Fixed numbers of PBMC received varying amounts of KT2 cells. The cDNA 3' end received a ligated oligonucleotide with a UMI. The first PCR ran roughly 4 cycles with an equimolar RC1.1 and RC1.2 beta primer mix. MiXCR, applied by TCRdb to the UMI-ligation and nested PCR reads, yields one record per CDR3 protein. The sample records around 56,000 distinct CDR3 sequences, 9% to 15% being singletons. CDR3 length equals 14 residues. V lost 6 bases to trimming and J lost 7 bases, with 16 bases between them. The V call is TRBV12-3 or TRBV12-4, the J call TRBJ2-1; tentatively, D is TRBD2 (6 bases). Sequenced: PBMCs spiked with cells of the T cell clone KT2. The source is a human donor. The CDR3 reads CASSLYGSGNEQFF. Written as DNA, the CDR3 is TGTGCCAGCAGCCTTTACGGGAGTGGGAATGAGCAGTTCTTC.